This T cell receptor (beta chain) was identified in a study of cytomegalovirus exposure and HLA in healthy donors. Study-level findings and limits: Altogether, 170 or so TCR beta chains were recorded as cytomegalovirus-associated. It was reported that the classifier diagnosed cytomegalovirus status with high specificity and sensitivity in both the original and validation cohorts. That first-cohort TCR clusters tended to co-occur in the 120 or so validation repertoires was found in a later analysis.

The CDR3 covers 16 residues. Germline CDR1 and CDR2: MDHEN and SYDVKM. With V trimmed by 5 bases and J by 5 bases, 14 bases remained unmatched. Clones were sequenced by immunoSEQ multiplex PCR, and TCRdb holds only the in-frame ones, with some missing. The table includes about 170,000 clones, about nine tenths detected once. With respect to this clone: Its antigen is not known.

Sequences were obtained from PBMCs. The TCR comes from a young woman in good health and CMV-seronegative. The chain couples TRBV28 to TRBJ2-7; TRBD1 matches 8 bases. The CDR3 nucleotides read TGTGCCAGCAGTGTGACCCAGGGGGCCTTCGGGGACGAGCAGTACTTC. This sequence encodes CASSVTQGAFGDEQYF.